Sequencing of this T cell receptor beta chain was carried out in a study of patients and donors after allogeneic stem cell transplantation. Of note for this clonotype: The junction does not match germline at one end; this may be a read error.

TCRdb re-called the RT-PCR reads through MiXCR, storing one row per CDR3 protein. The data show around 200,000 distinct CDR3 sequences, around 40% seen once. Per germline, CDR1 SGHRS and CDR2 YFSETQ. The CDR3 is 14 residues long. This sequence joins TRBV5-1 and TRBJ1-6, with 9 bases lining up with TRBD1. The source of this sequence is a human donor who was either an allogeneic HSCT recipient or a stem cell or donor lymphocyte infusion donor (not recorded which). It is not recorded whose cells these are; they may come from a transplant donor. Material for sequencing was blood, either unsorted or a sorted T cell fraction (not recorded which). CDR3 sequence: CASNLRTGASPLHF. CDR3 nucleotide sequence: TGCGCCAGCAACTTGAGGACAGGGGCTTCACCCCTCCACTTT.